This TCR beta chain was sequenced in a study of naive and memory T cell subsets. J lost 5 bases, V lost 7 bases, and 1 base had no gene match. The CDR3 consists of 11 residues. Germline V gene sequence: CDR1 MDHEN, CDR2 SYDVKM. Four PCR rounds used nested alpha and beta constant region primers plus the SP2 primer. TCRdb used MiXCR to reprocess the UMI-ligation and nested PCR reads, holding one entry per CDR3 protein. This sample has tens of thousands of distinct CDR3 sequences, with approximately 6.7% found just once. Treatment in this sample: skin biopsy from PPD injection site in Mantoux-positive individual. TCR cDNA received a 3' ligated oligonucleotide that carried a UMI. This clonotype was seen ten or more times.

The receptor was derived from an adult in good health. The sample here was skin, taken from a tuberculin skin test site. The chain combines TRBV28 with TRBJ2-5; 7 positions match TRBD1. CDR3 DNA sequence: TGTGCCAGCACCAGGGGGGAGACCCAGTACTTC. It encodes CASTRGETQYF. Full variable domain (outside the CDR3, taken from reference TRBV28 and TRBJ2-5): DVKVTQSSRYLVKRTGEKVFLECVQDMDHENMFWYRQDPGLGLRLIYFSYDVKMKEKGDIPEGYSVSREKKERFSLILESASTNQTSMYLCASTRGETQYFGPGTRLLVL.